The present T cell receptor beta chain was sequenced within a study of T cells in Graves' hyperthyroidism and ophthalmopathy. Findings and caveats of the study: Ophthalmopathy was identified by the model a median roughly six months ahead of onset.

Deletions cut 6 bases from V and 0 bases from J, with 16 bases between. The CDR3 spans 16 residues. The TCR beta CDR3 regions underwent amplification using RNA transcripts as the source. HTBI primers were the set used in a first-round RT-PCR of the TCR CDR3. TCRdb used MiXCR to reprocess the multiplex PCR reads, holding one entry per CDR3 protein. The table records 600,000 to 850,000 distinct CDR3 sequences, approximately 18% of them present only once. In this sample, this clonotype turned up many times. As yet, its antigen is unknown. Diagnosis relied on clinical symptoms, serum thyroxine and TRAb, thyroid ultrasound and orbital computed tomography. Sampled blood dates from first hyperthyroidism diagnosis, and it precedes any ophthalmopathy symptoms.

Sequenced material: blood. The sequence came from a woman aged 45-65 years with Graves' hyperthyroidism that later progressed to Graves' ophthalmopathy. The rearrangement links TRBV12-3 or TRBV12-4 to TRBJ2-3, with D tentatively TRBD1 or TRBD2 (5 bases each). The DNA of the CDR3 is TGTGCCAGCAGGAAAACCGGGACCACTAGCACAGATACGCAGTATTTT. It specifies CASRKTGTTSTDTQYF.